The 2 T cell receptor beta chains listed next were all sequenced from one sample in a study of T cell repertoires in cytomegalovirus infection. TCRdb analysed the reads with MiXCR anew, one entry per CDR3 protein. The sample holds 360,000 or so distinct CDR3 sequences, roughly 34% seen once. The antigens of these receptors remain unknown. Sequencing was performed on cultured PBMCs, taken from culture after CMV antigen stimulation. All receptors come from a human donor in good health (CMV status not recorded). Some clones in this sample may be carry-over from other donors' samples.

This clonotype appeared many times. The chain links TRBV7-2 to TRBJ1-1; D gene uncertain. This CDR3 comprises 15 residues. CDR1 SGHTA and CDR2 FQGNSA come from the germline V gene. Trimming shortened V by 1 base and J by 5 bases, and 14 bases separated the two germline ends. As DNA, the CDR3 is TGTGCCAGCAGCTTAGGAGGAGCAAGAAGAACTGAAGCTTTCTTT. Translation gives CASSLGGARRTEAFF.

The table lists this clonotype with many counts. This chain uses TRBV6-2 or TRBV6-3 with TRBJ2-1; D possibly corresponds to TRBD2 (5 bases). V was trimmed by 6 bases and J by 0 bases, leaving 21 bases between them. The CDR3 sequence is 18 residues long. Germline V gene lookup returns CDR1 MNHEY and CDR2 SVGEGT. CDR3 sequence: CASRKRGWTGSSYNEQFF. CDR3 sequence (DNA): TGTGCCAGCAGGAAACGCGGATGGACGGGAAGCTCCTACAATGAGCAGTTCTTC.